These T cell receptor beta chains were read from a single sample in a study of control samples from healthy donors and cancer patients. The table came from immunoSEQ multiplex PCR; TCRdb's copy has only in-frame clones and leaves some out. Altogether roughly 130,000 clones are present, over 75% being singletons, with the ten largest covering approximately 2.7%. The sequenced material came from blood. Source of these receptors: a man between 18 and 29 years old in good health. Each CDR3 is given with its conserved first and last residue. The order of the fields is J gene, clone size, D gene, V gene, CDR3 length, CDR3 protein, CDR3 DNA. The D gene is left open where the match is weak. Size is stated for part of the rows, as once, few or many counts, or as a class when the clone is expanded.

J gene: TRBJ2-5; clone size: NA; D gene: NA; V gene: TRBV10-3; CDR3 length: 16; CDR3 protein: CAISKGDRAGQETQYF; CDR3 DNA: TGTGCCATCAGTAAAGGGGACAGAGCGGGGCAAGAGACCCAGTACTTC
J gene: TRBJ2-1; clone size: NA; D gene: TRBD2; V gene: TRBV30; CDR3 length: 13; CDR3 protein: CAWGTSGANEQFF; CDR3 DNA: TGTGCCTGGGGGACTAGCGGGGCTAATGAGCAGTTCTTC
J gene: TRBJ1-5; clone size: NA; D gene: NA; V gene: TRBV19; CDR3 length: 14; CDR3 protein: CAASIPGRVQPQHF; CDR3 DNA: TGTGCTGCTAGCATCCCTGGACGGGTCCAGCCCCAGCATTTT
J gene: TRBJ2-1; clone size: NA; D gene: NA; V gene: TRBV18; CDR3 length: 15; CDR3 protein: CASSPGQGSYNEQFF; CDR3 DNA: TGTGCCAGCTCACCGGGTCAGGGGTCGTACAATGAGCAGTTCTTC
J gene: TRBJ1-1; clone size: NA; D gene: TRBD1; V gene: TRBV7-2; CDR3 length: 14; CDR3 protein: CASSRGRGNTEAFF; CDR3 DNA: TGTGCCAGCAGCAGGGGGCGCGGGAACACTGAAGCTTTCTTT
J gene: TRBJ2-3; clone size: once; D gene: TRBD2; V gene: TRBV10-3; CDR3 length: 18; CDR3 protein: CATSSGQNTLAATDTQYF; CDR3 DNA: TGTGCCACCTCGTCGGGGCAGAATACTCTAGCGGCCACAGATACGCAGTATTTT
J gene: TRBJ2-3; clone size: once; D gene: NA; V gene: TRBV30; CDR3 length: 15; CDR3 protein: CAWSEVGTSTDTQYF; CDR3 DNA: TGTGCCTGGAGTGAGGTGGGAACTAGCACAGATACGCAGTATTTT
J gene: TRBJ1-3; clone size: NA; D gene: NA; V gene: TRBV3-1/TRBV3-2; CDR3 length: 16; CDR3 protein: CASSQVAESSGNTIYF; CDR3 DNA: TGTGCCAGCAGCCAAGTCGCAGAGAGCTCTGGAAACACCATATATTTT
J gene: TRBJ1-5; clone size: NA; D gene: TRBD1; V gene: TRBV10-3; CDR3 length: 14; CDR3 protein: CAISETRGPQPQHF; CDR3 DNA: TGTGCCATCAGTGAAACCAGGGGGCCTCAGCCCCAGCATTTT
J gene: TRBJ1-4; clone size: NA; D gene: NA; V gene: TRBV6-5; CDR3 length: 13; CDR3 protein: CASTRRGNEKLFF; CDR3 DNA: TGTGCCAGCACCAGAAGGGGAAATGAAAAACTGTTTTTT
J gene: TRBJ2-1; clone size: NA; D gene: TRBD1; V gene: TRBV27; CDR3 length: 16; CDR3 protein: CASSRIGQGVYNEQFF; CDR3 DNA: TGTGCCAGCAGCCGGATCGGACAGGGGGTCTACAATGAGCAGTTCTTC
J gene: TRBJ2-5; clone size: NA; D gene: NA; V gene: TRBV2; CDR3 length: 13; CDR3 protein: CASSGTVGETQYF; CDR3 DNA: TGTGCCAGCAGCGGGACTGTCGGGGAGACCCAGTACTTC
J gene: TRBJ2-1; clone size: NA; D gene: NA; V gene: TRBV4-3; CDR3 length: 17; CDR3 protein: CASSQRLTYSSYNEQFF; CDR3 DNA: TGCGCCAGCAGCCAACGCCTCACTTATAGTTCCTACAATGAGCAGTTCTTC
J gene: TRBJ2-1; clone size: NA; D gene: NA; V gene: TRBV5-1; CDR3 length: 13; CDR3 protein: CASSFEVGSEQFF; CDR3 DNA: TGCGCCAGCAGCTTCGAGGTAGGGAGTGAGCAGTTCTTC
J gene: TRBJ2-1; clone size: NA; D gene: TRBD2; V gene: TRBV4-1; CDR3 length: 15; CDR3 protein: CASSQPASGRDEQFF; CDR3 DNA: TGCGCCAGCAGCCAACCGGCTAGCGGGAGGGATGAGCAGTTCTTC
J gene: TRBJ1-2; clone size: NA; D gene: NA; V gene: TRBV5-5; CDR3 length: 14; CDR3 protein: CASSLPLGQSGYTF; CDR3 DNA: TGTGCCAGCAGCTTGCCGCTAGGGCAGTCCGGCTACACCTTC
J gene: TRBJ1-1; clone size: NA; D gene: NA; V gene: TRBV12-3/TRBV12-4; CDR3 length: 13; CDR3 protein: CASSFALNTEAFF; CDR3 DNA: TGTGCCAGCAGTTTTGCTCTGAACACTGAAGCTTTCTTT
J gene: TRBJ2-1; clone size: NA; D gene: TRBD1; V gene: TRBV5-3; CDR3 length: 14; CDR3 protein: CARSPGQGAGKQFF; CDR3 DNA: TGTGCCAGAAGCCCGGGACAGGGGGCGGGGAAGCAGTTCTTC
J gene: TRBJ1-4; clone size: NA; D gene: TRBD1; V gene: TRBV11-2; CDR3 length: 14; CDR3 protein: CASRPGQGGEKLFF; CDR3 DNA: TGTGCCAGCAGACCGGGACAGGGAGGGGAAAAACTGTTTTTT
J gene: TRBJ2-3; clone size: NA; D gene: NA; V gene: TRBV5-4; CDR3 length: 17; CDR3 protein: CASSPQTGGRGTDTQYF; CDR3 DNA: TGTGCCAGCAGCCCCCAAACGGGTGGTCGCGGAACAGATACGCAGTATTTT